This T cell receptor beta chain was profiled in a study of T cell changes during pregnancy in multiple sclerosis. Germline-derived CDR1 and CDR2 are MNHNS and SASEGT. This CDR3 comprises 13 residues. The V end was cut by 5 bases, the J end by 5 bases, with 12 bases between. TCRdb's table, derived via immunoSEQ multiplex PCR, lists solely in-frame clones and lacks some. The sample consists of approximately 100,000 clones, about 90% of them appearing once. V usage is TRBV6-1 and J usage is TRBJ1-2; D not certain. Here the sequenced sample was peripheral blood, taken before pregnancy. The clonotype comes from a female donor with multiple sclerosis, enrolled in a pregnancy study. CDR3 loop: CASSPIGWYGYTF. DNA of the CDR3: TGTGCCAGCAGTCCCATCGGTTGGTATGGCTACACCTTC.